This T cell receptor (beta chain) was sequenced in a study of cytomegalovirus exposure and HLA in healthy donors. Study-wide points: Subsequent analysis of the approximately 110 validation repertoires found a tendency for first-cohort TCR clusters to co-occur.

Generated by immunoSEQ multiplex PCR, the TCRdb table keeps only in-frame clones and is missing some. Here the sample spans about 120,000 clones, approximately 87% being singletons. Including both end residues, the CDR3 is 14 amino acids long. Germline lookup yields CDR1 MNHNS and CDR2 SASEGT. The table lists this clone with a count of one. Its antigen is still unknown. Given the absence of the conserved phenylalanine or tryptophan at the CDR3 end, a read error is likely. No DNA is shown, since the ends of the CDR3 on it are uncertain; the CDR3 is the one TCRdb lists. The receptor was derived from a woman in her twenties or thirties in good health and CMV-seronegative. Source material: PBMCs. The chain joins TRBV6-1 to TRBJ1-2; TRBD1, the table's D call, lacks a check against the DNA. The CDR3 region is CASSEARAGGPPAL.